Below, 25 T cell receptor beta chains from the same sample are listed, as sequenced in a study of somatic mutations in cytotoxic T cells in rheumatoid arthritis. Assay: immunoSEQ multiplex PCR; the TCRdb copy retains only in-frame clones and omits some. The table shows about 10,000 clones, with over 80% occurring only once. The sample was CD8+ T cells sorted from blood. The origin of the receptors is an adult with rheumatoid arthritis.

V and J are TRBV13 and TRBJ1-2; D gene unclear. CDR3 length equals 11 residues. V dropped 4 bases and J dropped 2 bases, with 2 bases sitting between them. CDR1 and CDR2 from the germline V gene are PRHDT and FYEKMQ (reference sequence). The chain's CDR3 is CASSSNYGYTF. DNA of the CDR3: TGTGCCAGCAGCTCGAACTATGGCTACACCTTC.

V and J are TRBV11-3 and TRBJ2-2; D is unresolved. V lost 3 bases to trimming and J lost 1 base, with 6 bases between them. Germline lookup yields CDR1 SGHNT and CDR2 YENEEA. The CDR3 length is 14 residues. DNA of the CDR3: TGTGCCAGCAGCTTTAGGCAGAACACCGGGGAGCTGTTTTTT. It specifies CASSFRQNTGELFF.

This chain joins TRBV14 and TRBJ2-6; TRBD1 aligns across 7 bases. Germline V gives CDR1 SGHDN, CDR2 FVKESK. The V gene end was trimmed by 1 base and the J gene end by 0 bases; junction bases not matched to a gene: 6. The length of the CDR3 is 18 residues. CDR3 DNA: TGTGCCAGCAGCCAAGGGGACAGCAACCTCTCTGGGGCCAACGTCCTGACTTTC. This codes for CASSQGDSNLSGANVLTF. Combining the CDR3 with reference TRBV14 and TRBJ2-6 gives the whole variable domain EAGVTQFPSHSVIEKGQTVTLRCDPISGHDNLYWYRRVMGKEIKFLLHFVKESKQDESGMPNNRFLAERTGGTYSTLKVQPAELEDSGVYFCASSQGDSNLSGANVLTFGAGSRLTVL.

This clone was seen only a few times. The chain links TRBV2 to TRBJ2-7, with D unclear. The germline CDR1 and CDR2 sequences are SNHLY and FYNNEI. This CDR3 spans 10 amino acids. The ends were cut back, 7 bases at V and 3 bases at J, with 4 bases in the middle. The CDR3 nucleotides are TGTGCCAGCACCAGCTACGAGCAGTACTTC. Protein product: CASTSYEQYF.

This clone was counted once. The chain joins TRBV29-1 to TRBJ2-6; D is possibly TRBD1 (7 bases). Germline V CDR1 and CDR2: SQVTM, ANQGSEA. The CDR3 extends over 15 amino acids. V was cut by 4 bases and J by 1 base, with 11 bases left in between. CDR3 sequence reads: CSVGRGESGANVLTF. CDR3 bases: TGCAGCGTTGGCAGGGGGGAATCTGGGGCCAACGTCCTGACTTTC.

The chain joins TRBV7-9 to TRBJ2-3; 7 bases line up with TRBD2. The germline CDR1 and CDR2 sequences are SEHNR and FQNEAQ (reference sequence). This CDR3 is 16 amino acids long. The ends lost 5 bases at V and 6 bases at J; junction bases unmatched: 14. CDR3 region: CASSPLAGDPRDTQYF. The CDR3 DNA follows: TGTGCCAGCAGCCCGCTGGCGGGGGATCCTCGGGATACGCAGTATTTT. The full variable domain, rest sourced from reference TRBV7-9 and TRBJ2-3, is DTGVSQNPRHKITKRGQNVTFRCDPISEHNRLYWYRQTLGQGPEFLTYFQNEAQLEKSRLLSDRFSAERPKGSFSTLEIQRTEQGDSAMYLCASSPLAGDPRDTQYFGPGTRLTVL.

The CDR3 DNA sequence: TGTGCCAGCAGTGAATACGGGACTCGATATAACAATGAGCAGTTCTTC. This translates into CASSEYGTRYNNEQFF. This chain joins TRBV2 and TRBJ2-1; tentatively, D is TRBD2 (6 bases). V lost 2 bases to trimming and J lost 5 bases, with 16 bases between them. The CDR3 covers 16 residues. Germline V gives CDR1 SNHLY, CDR2 FYNNEI.

The sample holds one count of this clone. This sequence joins TRBV11-3 and TRBJ2-1; no firm D call. The CDR3 runs to 13 residues. Germline CDR1 reads SGHNT; CDR2 reads YENEEA. V was pared by 5 bases and J by 7 bases, with 12 bases between. CDR3 residues: CASSEKKVNEQFF. DNA for the CDR3: TGTGCCAGCAGCGAAAAAAAGGTGAATGAGCAGTTCTTC.

The chain joins TRBV2 to TRBJ2-3, with 8 positions matching TRBD1. The V gene end was trimmed by 7 bases and the J gene end by 3 bases; junction bases not matched to a gene: 9. The CDR3 sequence is 15 residues long. Germline V gene sequence: CDR1 SNHLY, CDR2 FYNNEI. The CDR3 DNA reads as TGTGCCAGCATGACCGAGGACAGGGTAACAGATACGCAGTATTTT. Translation: CASMTEDRVTDTQYF. Full variable domain (remainder filled in from reference TRBV2 and TRBJ2-3): EPEVTQTPSHQVTQMGQEVILRCVPISNHLYFYWYRQILGQKVEFLVSFYNNEISEKSEIFDDQFSVERPDGSNFTLKIRSTKLEDSAMYFCASMTEDRVTDTQYFGPGTRLTVL.

The CDR3, as DNA: TGTGCCAGCAGCCGACAGGGAGGGATGAACACTGAAGCTTTCTTT. Protein product: CASSRQGGMNTEAFF. The rearrangement links TRBV9 to TRBJ1-1, with 7 bases identical to TRBD1. Germline-derived CDR1 and CDR2 are SGDLS and YYNGEE. Losses at the gene ends were 4 bases for V and 0 bases for J; bases not matched to a gene: 6. The CDR3 consists of 15 residues.

V usage is TRBV11-2 and J usage is TRBJ1-1; 7 nucleotides line up with TRBD1. The germline CDR1 and CDR2 sequences are SGHAT and FQNNGV. The CDR3 covers 16 residues. V shed 5 bases, J shed 0 bases, and the junction held 9 bases outside the gene matches. The CDR3 DNA reads TGTGCCAGCAGCCTCAGGGTAGGGACAGTGAACACTGAAGCTTTCTTT. Translated, it gives CASSLRVGTVNTEAFF.

The genes are TRBV9 and TRBJ1-2; unclear D gene. V dropped 0 bases and J dropped 2 bases, with 8 bases sitting between them. The germline V gene has CDR1 SGDLS and CDR2 YYNGEE. The CDR3 extends over 14 amino acids. This CDR3 is CASSVALSNYGYTF. The CDR3 DNA reads TGTGCCAGCAGCGTAGCCCTTTCGAACTATGGCTACACCTTC. The full variable domain, with the rest looked up from reference TRBV9 and TRBJ1-2, is DSGVTQTPKHLITATGQRVTLRCSPRSGDLSVYWYQQSLDQGLQFLIQYYNGEERAKGNILERFSAQQFPDLHSELNLSSLELGDSALYFCASSVALSNYGYTFGSGTRLTVV.

The chain employs TRBV4-2 and TRBJ1-2; possibly TRBD1 for D (5 bases). The germline V and J ends were trimmed by 6 bases and 2 bases, with 13 bases remaining between them. The CDR3 covers 14 residues. The V gene's germline CDR1 is LGHNA and CDR2 YNFKEQ. The chain's CDR3 is CASSPTQGNYGYTF. The CDR3 DNA is TGTGCCAGCAGTCCAACCCAGGGAAACTATGGCTACACCTTC.

This chain connects TRBV2 to TRBJ2-1; D is undetermined. From germline, CDR1 is SNHLY and CDR2 FYNNEI. The V and J ends lost 4 bases and 9 bases respectively, with 7 bases between them. This CDR3 region has 11 residues. The CDR3 is CASSVGAEQFF. For the CDR3, the DNA is TGTGCCAGCAGTGTCGGAGCTGAGCAGTTCTTC.

The chain links TRBV9 to TRBJ1-2, with TRBD1 identical over 7 bases. Trimming removed 2 bases from V and 0 bases from J; junction bases left unmatched: 7. CDR3 length: 16 residues. The germline V gene encodes CDR1 SGDLS and CDR2 YYNGEE. The CDR3 coding sequence is TGTGCCAGCAGCGTGGGGACAGCCGATTCTAACTATGGCTACACCTTC. Translated, it gives CASSVGTADSNYGYTF.

Only one count was recorded for this clone. V and J are TRBV5-1 and TRBJ1-2; TRBD1 aligns across 7 bases. This CDR3 is built from 13 residues. V trimming: 4 bases; J trimming: 2 bases; junction bases outside the gene matches: 2. CDR1 SGHRS and CDR2 YFSETQ come from the germline V gene. CDR3 sequence reads: CASSQDRNYGYTF. The DNA for the CDR3 is TGCGCCAGCAGCCAGGACAGGAACTATGGCTACACCTTC.

Here the CDR3 reads CASRAGGTEAFF. The CDR3 DNA reads TGTGCCAGCAGGGCAGGGGGTACTGAAGCTTTCTTT. The V and J genes are TRBV27 and TRBJ1-1; 7 nucleotides line up with TRBD1. The ends lost 6 bases at V and 5 bases at J; junction bases unmatched: 3. The CDR3 has 12 amino acids. Germline V gives CDR1 MNHEY, CDR2 SMNVEV (reference sequence).

The chain joins TRBV9 to TRBJ1-1; D possibly corresponds to TRBD1 (5 bases). Trimming removed 0 bases at V and 7 bases at J, with 13 bases between. The CDR3 runs to 14 residues. Per the germline V gene, CDR1 is SGDLS and CDR2 is YYNGEE. Here the CDR3 reads CASSVGAGGNEAFF. DNA of the CDR3: TGTGCCAGCAGCGTAGGGGCCGGGGGAAATGAAGCTTTCTTT.

The V call is TRBV5-8, the J call TRBJ2-7, with unresolved D. The germline V gene has CDR1 SGHTS and CDR2 YDEGEE. This CDR3 contains 15 residues. V shed 1 base and J shed 5 bases, with 16 bases lying between them. CDR3 protein: CASSLLVGLNHEQYF. CDR3 DNA sequence: TGTGCCAGCAGCTTGTTAGTGGGTTTGAACCACGAGCAGTACTTC.

The V and J genes are TRBV5-4 and TRBJ2-7, with 13 bases that match TRBD2. Germline V gives CDR1 SGHNT, CDR2 YYREEE (reference sequence). J lost 5 bases, V lost 1 base, and 12 bases had no gene match. The CDR3 length is 18 residues. CDR3 in amino acids: CASSLWSGLAGVANEQYF. The CDR3 nucleotides read TGTGCCAGCAGCTTGTGGTCAGGACTAGCGGGAGTGGCGAACGAGCAGTACTTC.

The CDR3: CSVGQGTYEQYF. DNA of the CDR3: TGCAGCGTTGGTCAGGGCACCTACGAGCAGTACTTC. The chain has TRBV29-1 and TRBJ2-7; D is possibly TRBD1 (5 bases). V was trimmed by 4 bases and J by 2 bases, leaving 9 bases between them. CDR3 size: 12 residues. Per germline, CDR1 SQVTM and CDR2 ANQGSEA.

This clone was recorded only once. The chain is built from TRBV25-1 and TRBJ2-1, with D perhaps TRBD1 (5 bases). Germline loops: CDR1 MGHDK, CDR2 SYGVNS. CDR3 size: 17 residues. V lost 4 bases and J 4 bases, leaving 20 bases between the germline ends. The CDR3 here is CASSAATPRALYNEQFF. The CDR3 nucleotides read TGTGCCAGCAGTGCCGCGACCCCCAGGGCCTTATACAATGAGCAGTTCTTC.

V gene TRBV7-6 combines with J gene TRBJ2-3; 10 bases line up with TRBD2. This CDR3 spans 16 amino acids. Germline V gene lookup returns CDR1 SGHVS and CDR2 FNYEAQ. The junction had 5 bases not matched to a gene; V was cut back by 5 bases and J by 0 bases. CDR3 sequence: CASSVTSGTSTDTQYF. The CDR3 DNA is TGTGCCAGCAGCGTAACTAGCGGGACCAGCACAGATACGCAGTATTTT. Full variable domain (outside the CDR3, taken from reference TRBV7-6 and TRBJ2-3): GAGVSQSPRYKVTKRGQDVALRCDPISGHVSLYWYRQALGQGPEFLTYFNYEAQQDKSGLPNDRFSAERPEGSISTLTIQRTEQRDSAMYRCASSVTSGTSTDTQYFGPGTRLTVL.

The chain links TRBV5-8 to TRBJ1-1; 9 bases align to TRBD1. The CDR3 spans 13 residues. With 2 bases clipped from V and 7 bases from J, the junction kept 3 bases outside the gene matches. CDR1 is SGHTS and CDR2 is YDEGEE in the germline V gene. CDR3 loop: CASSLRQGGEAFF. The CDR3 nucleotides are TGTGCCAGCAGCTTACGACAGGGGGGTGAAGCTTTCTTT.

The V and J genes are TRBV18 and TRBJ2-1; weak D call: TRBD1 (6 bases). Germline V gene data show CDR1 as KGHSH and CDR2 as LQKENI. Trimming removed 3 bases at V and 7 bases at J, with 19 bases between. The length of the CDR3 is 16 residues. The CDR3 loop reads CASSPGHREISNEQFF. DNA for the CDR3: TGTGCCAGCTCACCGGGTCACAGGGAAATCAGTAATGAGCAGTTCTTC.